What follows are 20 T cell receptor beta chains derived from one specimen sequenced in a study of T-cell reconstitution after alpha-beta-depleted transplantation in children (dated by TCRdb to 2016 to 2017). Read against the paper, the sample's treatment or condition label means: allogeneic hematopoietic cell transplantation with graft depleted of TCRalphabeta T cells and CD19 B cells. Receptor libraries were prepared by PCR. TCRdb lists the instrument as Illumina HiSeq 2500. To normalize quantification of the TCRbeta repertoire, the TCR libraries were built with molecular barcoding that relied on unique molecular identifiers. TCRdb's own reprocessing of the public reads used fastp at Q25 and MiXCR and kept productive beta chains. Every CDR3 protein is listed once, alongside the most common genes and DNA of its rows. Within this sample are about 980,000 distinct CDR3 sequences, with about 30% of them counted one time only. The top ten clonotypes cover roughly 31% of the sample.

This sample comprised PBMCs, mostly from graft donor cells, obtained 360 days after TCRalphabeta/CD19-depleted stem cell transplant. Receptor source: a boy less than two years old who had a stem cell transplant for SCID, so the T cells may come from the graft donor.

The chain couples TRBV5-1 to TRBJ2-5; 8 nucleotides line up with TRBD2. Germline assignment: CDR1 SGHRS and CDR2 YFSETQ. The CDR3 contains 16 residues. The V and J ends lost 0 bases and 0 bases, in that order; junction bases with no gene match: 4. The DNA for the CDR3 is TGCGCCAGCAGCTTGGTTTGGCGGGGGGACCAAGAGACCCAGTACTTC. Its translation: CASSLVWRGDQETQYF.

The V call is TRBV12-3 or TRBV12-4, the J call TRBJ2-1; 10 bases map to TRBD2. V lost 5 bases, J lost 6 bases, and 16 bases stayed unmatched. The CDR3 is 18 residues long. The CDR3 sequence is CASSLLPQRGGCCNEQFF. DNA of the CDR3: TGTGCCAGCAGTCTGCTCCCCCAGCGGGGGGGCTGTTGCAATGAGCAGTTCTTC.

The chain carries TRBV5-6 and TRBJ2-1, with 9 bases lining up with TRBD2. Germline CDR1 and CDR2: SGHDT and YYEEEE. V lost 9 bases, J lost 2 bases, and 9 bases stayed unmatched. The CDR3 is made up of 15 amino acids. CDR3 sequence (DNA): TGTGCCATGGGCGCCGGACTAGCGACCTACAATGAGCAGTTCTTC. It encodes CAMGAGLATYNEQFF.

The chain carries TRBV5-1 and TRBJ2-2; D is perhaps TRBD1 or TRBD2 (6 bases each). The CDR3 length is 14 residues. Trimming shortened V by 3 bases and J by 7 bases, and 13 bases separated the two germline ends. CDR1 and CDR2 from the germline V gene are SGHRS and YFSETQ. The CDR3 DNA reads TGCGCCAGCAGCTCCTTCAGGGGAGGCGGGGAGCTGTTTTTT. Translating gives CASSSFRGGGELFF. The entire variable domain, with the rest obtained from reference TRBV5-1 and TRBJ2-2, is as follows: KAGVTQTPRYLIKTRGQQVTLSCSPISGHRSVSWYQQTPGQGLQFLFEYFSETQRNKGNFPGRFSGRQFSNSRSEMNVSTLELGDSALYLCASSSFRGGGELFFGEGSRLTVL.

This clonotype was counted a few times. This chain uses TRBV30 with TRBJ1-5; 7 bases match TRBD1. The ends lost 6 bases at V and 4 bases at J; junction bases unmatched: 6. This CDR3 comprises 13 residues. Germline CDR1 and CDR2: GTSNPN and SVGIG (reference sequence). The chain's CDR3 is CACQGQRNQPQHF. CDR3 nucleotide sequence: TGTGCCTGCCAGGGACAGAGGAATCAGCCCCAGCATTTT.

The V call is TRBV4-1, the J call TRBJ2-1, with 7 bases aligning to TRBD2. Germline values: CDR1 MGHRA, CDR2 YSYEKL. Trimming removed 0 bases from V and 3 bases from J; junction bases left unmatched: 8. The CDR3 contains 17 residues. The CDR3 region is CASSQDGRTRSYNEQFF. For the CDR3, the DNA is TGCGCCAGCAGCCAAGACGGAAGGACTAGGAGCTACAATGAGCAGTTCTTC.

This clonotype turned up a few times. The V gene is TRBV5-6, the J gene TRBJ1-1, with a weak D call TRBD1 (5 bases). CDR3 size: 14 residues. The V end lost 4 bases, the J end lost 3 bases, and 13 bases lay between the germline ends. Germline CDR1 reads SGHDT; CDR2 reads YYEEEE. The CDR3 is CASSKGPPYTEAFF. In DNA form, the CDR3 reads TGTGCCAGCAGCAAGGGACCGCCATACACTGAAGCTTTCTTT.

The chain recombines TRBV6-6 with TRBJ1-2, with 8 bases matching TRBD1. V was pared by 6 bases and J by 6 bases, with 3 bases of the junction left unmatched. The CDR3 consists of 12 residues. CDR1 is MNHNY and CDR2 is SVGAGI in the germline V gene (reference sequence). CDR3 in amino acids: CASRLGQDGYTF. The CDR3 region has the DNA TGTGCCAGCAGATTGGGACAGGATGGCTACACCTTC.

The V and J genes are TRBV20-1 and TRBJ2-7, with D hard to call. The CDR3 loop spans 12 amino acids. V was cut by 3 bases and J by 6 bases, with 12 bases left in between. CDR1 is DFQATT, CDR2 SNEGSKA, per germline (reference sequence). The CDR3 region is CSASHPGSEQYF. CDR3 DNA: TGCAGTGCTAGTCACCCGGGCTCCGAGCAGTACTTC.

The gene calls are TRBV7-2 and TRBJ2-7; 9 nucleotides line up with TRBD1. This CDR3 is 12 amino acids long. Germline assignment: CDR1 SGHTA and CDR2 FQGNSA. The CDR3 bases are TGTGCGGCGCGGACAGGGGTGGGCGAGCAGTACTTC. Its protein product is CAARTGVGEQYF.

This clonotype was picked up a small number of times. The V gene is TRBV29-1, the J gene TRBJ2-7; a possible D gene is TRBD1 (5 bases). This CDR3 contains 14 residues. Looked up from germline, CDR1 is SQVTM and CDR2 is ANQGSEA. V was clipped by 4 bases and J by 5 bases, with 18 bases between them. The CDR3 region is CSVVKVAGFHEQYF. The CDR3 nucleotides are TGCAGCGTTGTTAAGGTGGCAGGGTTCCACGAGCAGTACTTC.

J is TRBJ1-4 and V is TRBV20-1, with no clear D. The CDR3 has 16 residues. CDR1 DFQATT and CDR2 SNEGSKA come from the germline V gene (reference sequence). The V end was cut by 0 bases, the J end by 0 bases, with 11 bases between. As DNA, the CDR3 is TGCAGTGCTAGAGATGGGAGGGCCCCAACTAATGAAAAACTGTTTTTT. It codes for CSARDGRAPTNEKLFF.

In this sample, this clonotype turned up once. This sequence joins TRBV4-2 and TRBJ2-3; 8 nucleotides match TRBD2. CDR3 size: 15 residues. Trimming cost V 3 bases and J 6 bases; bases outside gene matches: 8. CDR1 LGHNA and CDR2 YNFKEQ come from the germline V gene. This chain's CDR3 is CASSQGLDPLDTQYF. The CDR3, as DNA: TGTGCCAGCAGCCAGGGACTAGACCCACTGGATACGCAGTATTTT.

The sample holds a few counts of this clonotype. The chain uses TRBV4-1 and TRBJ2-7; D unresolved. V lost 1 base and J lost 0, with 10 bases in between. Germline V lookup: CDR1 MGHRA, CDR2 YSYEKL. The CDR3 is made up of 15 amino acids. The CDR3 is CASSQASWSSYEQYF. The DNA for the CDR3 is TGCGCCAGCAGCCAAGCGTCCTGGAGCTCCTACGAGCAGTACTTC.

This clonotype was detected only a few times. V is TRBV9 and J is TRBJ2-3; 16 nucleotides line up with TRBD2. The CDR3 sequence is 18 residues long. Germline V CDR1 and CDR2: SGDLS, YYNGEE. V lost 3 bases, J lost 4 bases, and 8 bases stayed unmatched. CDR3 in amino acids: CASSASGLAGGRADTQYF. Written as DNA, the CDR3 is TGTGCCAGCAGCGCCTCGGGACTAGCGGGGGGGCGTGCAGATACGCAGTATTTT.

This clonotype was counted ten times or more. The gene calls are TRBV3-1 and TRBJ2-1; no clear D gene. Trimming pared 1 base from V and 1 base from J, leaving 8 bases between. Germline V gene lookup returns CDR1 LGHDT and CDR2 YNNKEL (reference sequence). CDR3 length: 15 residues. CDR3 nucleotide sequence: TGTGCCAGCAGCCAAGGATCCGGGTCCTACAATGAGCAGTTCTTC. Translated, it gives CASSQGSGSYNEQFF.

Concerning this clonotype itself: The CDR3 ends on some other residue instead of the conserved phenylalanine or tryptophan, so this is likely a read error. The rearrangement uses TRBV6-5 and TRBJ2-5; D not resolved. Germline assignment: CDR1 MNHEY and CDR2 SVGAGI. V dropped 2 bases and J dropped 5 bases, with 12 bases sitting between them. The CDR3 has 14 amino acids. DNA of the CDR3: TGTGCCAGCAGTTACGGGGTGCAAGTCGAGACCCAGTACTAC. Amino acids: CASSYGVQVETQYY.

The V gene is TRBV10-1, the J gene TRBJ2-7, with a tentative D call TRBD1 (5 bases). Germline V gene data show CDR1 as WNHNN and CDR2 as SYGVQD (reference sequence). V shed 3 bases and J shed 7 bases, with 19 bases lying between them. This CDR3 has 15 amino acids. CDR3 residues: CASSDPPGLLGEQYF. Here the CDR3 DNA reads TGCGCCAGCAGTGACCCCCCAGGGCTGCTGGGTGAGCAGTACTTC.

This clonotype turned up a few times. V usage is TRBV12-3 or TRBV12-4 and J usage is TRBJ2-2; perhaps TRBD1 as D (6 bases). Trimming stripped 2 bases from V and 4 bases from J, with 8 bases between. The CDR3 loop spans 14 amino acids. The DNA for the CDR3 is TGTGCCAGCAGTTTATCACAGGGCACCGGGGAGCTGTTTTTT. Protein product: CASSLSQGTGELFF.

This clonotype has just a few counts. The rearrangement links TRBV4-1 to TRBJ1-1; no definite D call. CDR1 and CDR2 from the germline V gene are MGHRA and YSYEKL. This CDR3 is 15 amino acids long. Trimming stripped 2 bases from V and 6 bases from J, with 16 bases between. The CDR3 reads CASSQRESQVAEAFF. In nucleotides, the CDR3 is TGCGCCAGCAGCCAACGGGAGTCGCAGGTGGCTGAAGCTTTCTTT.